The 12 T cell receptor beta chains reported below all come from one sample, sequenced in a study of T cell changes during pregnancy in multiple sclerosis. Assay: immunoSEQ multiplex PCR; the TCRdb copy retains only in-frame clones and omits some. This table has over 30,000 clones, around 90% appearing once. The sample here was CD4+ T cells from peripheral blood mononuclear cells, taken in the third trimester of pregnancy. The receptors derive from a female donor in good health, enrolled as a control in a pregnancy study.

The CDR3 sequence: CASSPGEGGRKLFF. CDR3 DNA sequence: TGTGCCAGCAGTCCAGGGGAGGGGGGAAGGAAACTGTTTTTT. The rearrangement joins TRBV4-2 to TRBJ1-4, with D possibly being TRBD1 (6 bases). Trimming took 6 bases from V and 11 from J, leaving 19 bases between them. Germline-derived CDR1 and CDR2 are LGHNA and YNFKEQ. The CDR3 runs to 14 residues.

The V and J genes are TRBV7-9 and TRBJ1-3; 10 bases map to TRBD1. V lost 6 bases to trimming and J lost 0 bases; unmatched junction nucleotides: 11. This CDR3 is 18 amino acids long. Germline-derived CDR1 and CDR2 are SEHNR and FQNEAQ (reference sequence). CDR3 region: CASRGTGTGDSSGNTIYF. CDR3 sequence (DNA): TGTGCCAGCAGAGGAACCGGGACAGGGGATAGCTCTGGAAACACCATATATTTT.

The chain carries TRBV11-2 and TRBJ1-2; weak D call: TRBD1 (5 bases). V was cut by 2 bases and J by 6 bases, with 19 bases left in between. Germline CDR1 reads SGHAT; CDR2 reads FQNNGV. The CDR3 length is 16 residues. The CDR3 protein is CASSLLSGGTVDGYTF. CDR3 bases: TGTGCCAGCAGCTTATTGAGTGGGGGGACGGTGGATGGCTACACCTTC.

This chain joins TRBV28 and TRBJ1-2; a weak D match, TRBD1 (5 bases). The CDR3 is 15 residues long. Germline CDR1 MDHEN, CDR2 SYDVKM. Between the trimmed V and J ends, which lost 4 bases and 4 bases, there was a span of 16 bases. CDR3 sequence reads: CASSSGPGGGYGYTF. CDR3 nucleotide sequence: TGTGCCAGCAGTTCCGGCCCCGGGGGAGGCTATGGCTACACCTTC.

The chain employs TRBV6-6 and TRBJ1-5; TRBD1 aligns across 7 bases. The J segment lost 1 base and the V segment lost 5 bases, leaving 8 bases of the junction unmatched. Looked up from germline, CDR1 is MNHNY and CDR2 is SVGAGI (reference sequence). The CDR3 spans 16 residues. CDR3 sequence (DNA): TGTGCCAGCAGTCGCCCCACAGGGGAGAGCAATCAGCCCCAGCATTTT. Translating it yields CASSRPTGESNQPQHF.

This chain links TRBV10-3 with TRBJ1-1; 9 bases are a match to TRBD1. The V gene end was trimmed by 4 bases and the J gene end by 8 bases; junction bases not matched to a gene: 8. CDR1 and CDR2 (germline): ENHRY, SYGVKD. The CDR3 length is 14 residues. CDR3 loop: CAISGPGTGREAFF. The CDR3 bases are TGTGCCATCAGTGGCCCCGGGACAGGGCGAGAAGCTTTCTTT.

This chain's CDR3 is CASIRRGFYGYTF. The CDR3 coding sequence is TGTGCCAGCATTAGGAGGGGCTTCTATGGCTACACCTTC. This rearrangement joins TRBV28 to TRBJ1-2; maybe TRBD1 (5 bases). V gave up 7 bases and J gave up 4 bases, with 13 bases separating them. Germline lookup yields CDR1 MDHEN and CDR2 SYDVKM. The CDR3 sequence is 13 residues long.

V and J are TRBV7-8 and TRBJ2-1, with 7 bases fitting TRBD1. V shed 5 bases and J 2 bases; nucleotides not matched to a gene: 3. Looked up from germline, CDR1 is SGHVS and CDR2 is FQNEAQ. CDR3 length: 14 residues. The CDR3 here is CASSQTGTYNEQFF. CDR3 nucleotide sequence: TGTGCCAGCAGCCAGACAGGGACCTACAATGAGCAGTTCTTC.

V gene TRBV28 combines with J gene TRBJ2-3; 9 bases map to TRBD2. The CDR3 runs 13 residues. From germline, CDR1 is MDHEN and CDR2 SYDVKM. The V gene end was trimmed by 10 bases and the J gene end by 6 bases; junction bases not matched to a gene: 8. The CDR3 coding sequence is TGTGCCACCACAGCGGGGGGCATCGATACGCAGTATTTT. Translated, it gives CATTAGGIDTQYF.

CDR3 protein: CASSHGTGVQETQYF. The CDR3, as DNA: TGTGCCAGCTCACACGGGACAGGGGTGCAAGAGACCCAGTACTTC. The rearrangement uses TRBV18 and TRBJ2-5; TRBD1 matches at 10 bases. The germline V gene has CDR1 KGHSH and CDR2 LQKENI. V was clipped by 4 bases and J by 2 bases; unmatched bases: 4. The CDR3 loop spans 15 amino acids.

The DNA for the CDR3 is TGTGCCAGCAGCCGTACCACAGGGGGCTTAAGCTCCTATAATTCACCCCTCCACTTT. Its translation: CASSRTTGGLSSYNSPLHF. The V and J genes are TRBV11-2 and TRBJ1-6; 9 bases fit TRBD1. CDR3 length equals 19 residues. V was pared by 5 bases and J by 0 bases, with 11 bases of the junction left unmatched. Germline V gene sequence: CDR1 SGHAT, CDR2 FQNNGV.

Only one count was recorded for this clone. CDR3 region: CASTQAGQQETQYF. CDR3 bases: TGCGCCAGCACCCAGGCCGGACAGCAAGAGACCCAGTACTTC. The rearrangement links TRBV5-1 to TRBJ2-5; possibly TRBD1 for D (6 bases). Trimming left V 6 bases short and J 2 bases short, with 14 bases between. CDR1 and CDR2 (germline): SGHRS, YFSETQ. This CDR3 has 14 amino acids.